The T cell receptor (beta chain) under discussion was sequenced for a study of identical twins. TCRdb passed the 5' RACE reads through MiXCR, listing each CDR3 protein once. The sample has about 300,000 distinct CDR3 sequences, about 12% seen once. This clonotype was counted a few times. Germline V lookup: CDR1 SNHLY, CDR2 FYNNEI. V was trimmed by 2 bases and J by 6 bases, leaving 20 bases between them. This CDR3 spans 17 amino acids. The same data also went into a second study, on yellow fever vaccine responses in identical twins. That source reports: The authors reported partly convergent, partly personalized vaccine responses in identical twins.

The sequenced sample consisted of CD8+ T cells sorted from blood. The rearrangement links TRBV2 to TRBJ2-1; possible D gene TRBD2, 6 bases. The TCR was taken from a woman aged 18-29 years in good health. The CDR3 is CASSELGGITFGNEQFF. The CDR3 DNA follows: TGTGCCAGCAGTGAATTGGGCGGGATCACCTTCGGCAATGAGCAGTTCTTC.